This is a list of T cell receptor beta chains from one sample in a study of B cell selection in AIRE deficiency. This table comes from immunoSEQ multiplex PCR, and its TCRdb copy is limited to in-frame clones, with some not included. The repertoire holds about 20,000 clones, with 97% as singletons. Sequencing input: conventional CD4+ T cells sorted from PBMCs. The receptor source for this set is a human donor with AIRE deficiency. Each CDR3 is given with its conserved first and last residue. Fields, in order: CDR3 DNA, CDR3 protein, D gene, V gene, clone size, J gene. A D gene is named only where the DNA matches it firmly. Clone size appears in some rows only: once, few, many, or a class for an expanded clone.

cdr3_nt: TGTGCCACCAGCAGGGGGGACTACTATGGCTACACCTTC
cdr3_aa: CATSRGDYYGYTF
d_call: -
v_call: TRBV15
clone_size: -
j_call: TRBJ1-2

cdr3_nt: TGCGCCAGCAGCCAGAGGCACAGCCAAGAAGGTAACACCATATATTTT
cdr3_aa: CASSQRHSQEGNTIYF
d_call: -
v_call: TRBV4-3
clone_size: -
j_call: TRBJ1-3

cdr3_nt: TGTGCCAGCAGTACAGGGTATGGGACTGAAGCTTTCTTT
cdr3_aa: CASSTGYGTEAFF
d_call: -
v_call: TRBV6-6
clone_size: -
j_call: TRBJ1-1

cdr3_nt: TGCGCCAGCAGCGACCCGGGACAGCTGAACACTGAAGCTTTCTTT
cdr3_aa: CASSDPGQLNTEAFF
d_call: TRBD1
v_call: TRBV5-1
clone_size: -
j_call: TRBJ1-1

cdr3_nt: TGTGCCAGCAGTTTATTGGGGGGGATCTATGGCTACACCTTC
cdr3_aa: CASSLLGGIYGYTF
d_call: -
v_call: TRBV27
clone_size: once
j_call: TRBJ1-2

cdr3_nt: TGTGCCAGTAGTATCACAGGGGGGGGAAGAGAGACCCAGTACTTC
cdr3_aa: CASSITGGGRETQYF
d_call: -
v_call: TRBV19
clone_size: -
j_call: TRBJ2-5

cdr3_nt: TGTGCCAGTAAGCAAATCAATCAGCCCCAGCATTTT
cdr3_aa: CASKQINQPQHF
d_call: -
v_call: TRBV19
clone_size: -
j_call: TRBJ1-5

cdr3_nt: TGTGCCAGCAGCAGGGTCTCCTACGAGCAGTACTTC
cdr3_aa: CASSRVSYEQYF
d_call: -
v_call: TRBV9
clone_size: -
j_call: TRBJ2-7

cdr3_nt: TGTGCCAGCCGCCTCTGGTTGGGGGTGCAGTATTTT
cdr3_aa: CASRLWLGVQYF
d_call: -
v_call: TRBV2
clone_size: -
j_call: TRBJ2-3

cdr3_nt: TGTGCCAGCAGTTACTCGGGGGTGGGCCCGCCCCAGCATTTT
cdr3_aa: CASSYSGVGPPQHF
d_call: -
v_call: TRBV6-9
clone_size: once
j_call: TRBJ1-5

cdr3_nt: TGTGCCAGCAGCTTCTTACTCGAGGGTACTGAAGCTTTCTTT
cdr3_aa: CASSFLLEGTEAFF
d_call: -
v_call: TRBV11-1
clone_size: -
j_call: TRBJ1-1

cdr3_nt: TGTGCCAGCAGCCAGGGGACTAGCGGATCCACAGATACGCAGTATTTT
cdr3_aa: CASSQGTSGSTDTQYF
d_call: TRBD2
v_call: TRBV9
clone_size: -
j_call: TRBJ2-3

cdr3_nt: TGTGCCAGCAGCGCCCGGACAGGGGAAACTGAAGCTTTCTTT
cdr3_aa: CASSARTGETEAFF
d_call: TRBD1
v_call: TRBV7-9
clone_size: -
j_call: TRBJ1-1

cdr3_nt: TGTGCCAGCAGCACCCCCAGCGGGAGCTACGAGCAGTACTTC
cdr3_aa: CASSTPSGSYEQYF
d_call: TRBD2
v_call: TRBV13
clone_size: -
j_call: TRBJ2-7

cdr3_nt: TGTGCCAGCAGCTCCTGGACAAATTCACCCCTCCACTTT
cdr3_aa: CASSSWTNSPLHF
d_call: -
v_call: TRBV7-3
clone_size: -
j_call: TRBJ1-6

cdr3_nt: TGTGCCAGCAGCTTCGGACAGGGTTGGCGTTGGTCCTACAATGAGCAGTTCTTC
cdr3_aa: CASSFGQGWRWSYNEQFF
d_call: TRBD1
v_call: TRBV11-3
clone_size: -
j_call: TRBJ2-1

cdr3_nt: TGTGCCAGCAGCTTAGTCGGAGCGTTTGGCGATGGCTACACCTTC
cdr3_aa: CASSLVGAFGDGYTF
d_call: -
v_call: TRBV7-9
clone_size: -
j_call: TRBJ1-2

cdr3_nt: TGTGCCAGCAGCTTAGGTCAGAATCCGAACCGTCGTCGGACATACAATGAGCAGTTCTTC
cdr3_aa: CASSLGQNPNRRRTYNEQFF
d_call: -
v_call: TRBV7-3
clone_size: -
j_call: TRBJ2-1

cdr3_nt: TGTGCCAGTAGTATTGGCCTAGCGGGAGGGTTTAGCTCCTACAATGAGCAGTTCTTC
cdr3_aa: CASSIGLAGGFSSYNEQFF
d_call: TRBD2
v_call: TRBV19
clone_size: -
j_call: TRBJ2-1

cdr3_nt: TGTGCCAGCAGCTTAAAGGGGGGCACTGAAGCTTTCTTT
cdr3_aa: CASSLKGGTEAFF
d_call: -
v_call: TRBV7-9
clone_size: once
j_call: TRBJ1-1

cdr3_nt: TGTGCCAGCAGTGGGACTGCCCCCGATACGCAGTATTTT
cdr3_aa: CASSGTAPDTQYF
d_call: -
v_call: TRBV2
clone_size: -
j_call: TRBJ2-3

cdr3_nt: TGTGCCAGCAGCAAAAGACGGGCCCCGGGGGGAACTGAAGCTTTCTTT
cdr3_aa: CASSKRRAPGGTEAFF
d_call: -
v_call: TRBV7-8
clone_size: -
j_call: TRBJ1-1

cdr3_nt: TGTGCCAGCAGCTTAAGGCCGGTGAACACTGAAGCTTTCTTT
cdr3_aa: CASSLRPVNTEAFF
d_call: -
v_call: TRBV7-8
clone_size: -
j_call: TRBJ1-1

cdr3_nt: TGTGCCAGCAGTGCACTCGACAGGGACGGTCAGCCCCAGCATTTT
cdr3_aa: CASSALDRDGQPQHF
d_call: TRBD1
v_call: TRBV28
clone_size: -
j_call: TRBJ1-5

cdr3_nt: TGTGCCAGCAGCCCTCCGACAGGGACCGAGCAGTACTTC
cdr3_aa: CASSPPTGTEQYF
d_call: TRBD1
v_call: TRBV7-2
clone_size: -
j_call: TRBJ2-7

cdr3_nt: TGTGCCATCAGTGAGTCTAGGGGGACTAGCGGAAACATTCAGTACTTC
cdr3_aa: CAISESRGTSGNIQYF
d_call: TRBD2
v_call: TRBV10-3
clone_size: -
j_call: TRBJ2-4

cdr3_nt: TGTGCCAGCTCAAGGCCCAACTCCTACGAGCAGTACTTC
cdr3_aa: CASSRPNSYEQYF
d_call: -
v_call: TRBV18
clone_size: -
j_call: TRBJ2-7

cdr3_nt: TGTGCCAGCAGGCCACAGGGGTGGGGAGGCTACACCTTC
cdr3_aa: CASRPQGWGGYTF
d_call: TRBD1
v_call: TRBV6-1
clone_size: -
j_call: TRBJ1-2

cdr3_nt: TGTGCCAGCAGCAAGGGGGGTGAGGAGAAACCCCTCCACTTT
cdr3_aa: CASSKGGEEKPLHF
d_call: -
v_call: TRBV21-1
clone_size: -
j_call: TRBJ1-6

cdr3_nt: TGTGCCAGCAGCTTGTCGAGGCTAGCGGGACGGGAGCAGTTCTTC
cdr3_aa: CASSLSRLAGREQFF
d_call: TRBD2
v_call: TRBV5-4
clone_size: -
j_call: TRBJ2-1

cdr3_nt: TGTGCCAGCAGAGGAGCTGACACAGATACGCAGTATTTT
cdr3_aa: CASRGADTDTQYF
d_call: -
v_call: TRBV6-1
clone_size: -
j_call: TRBJ2-3